One TCR beta chain is described in this entry. Antigen unknown. The data stem from a study of cytomegalovirus exposure and HLA in healthy donors. Study outcomes and limitations: Immune exposure was documented only through CMV serostatus. Prediction of most subjects' HLA-A and HLA-B alleles by TCR beta sequences was reportedly accurate. Follow-up analysis found HLA locus-dependent TCR association rates, highest for DRB1 and lowest for HLA-C. Several of the most significant clusters were apparently associated with common viral pathogens in a later analysis.

PCR amplification relied on 60 Vbeta primers (plus 13 Jbeta primers). Repertoires were generated with immunoSEQ multiplex PCR, while TCRdb's copy carries only in-frame clones and drops some. Found here are roughly 170,000 clones, approximately 71% of them singletons; the top ten hold around 1.5%. Trimming took 1 base from V and 5 from J, leaving 11 bases between them. CDR3 length equals 14 residues. The germline gives CDR1 LGHNA, CDR2 YNFKEQ. Specimen: PBMCs. The rearrangement links TRBV4-2 to TRBJ1-1; possible D gene TRBD1, 5 bases. This TCR came from a girl between 10 and 17 years old in good health and CMV-seronegative. CDR3 protein: CASSQGRGYTEAFF. The CDR3, as DNA: TGTGCCAGCAGCCAAGGGCGGGGGTATACTGAAGCTTTCTTT.